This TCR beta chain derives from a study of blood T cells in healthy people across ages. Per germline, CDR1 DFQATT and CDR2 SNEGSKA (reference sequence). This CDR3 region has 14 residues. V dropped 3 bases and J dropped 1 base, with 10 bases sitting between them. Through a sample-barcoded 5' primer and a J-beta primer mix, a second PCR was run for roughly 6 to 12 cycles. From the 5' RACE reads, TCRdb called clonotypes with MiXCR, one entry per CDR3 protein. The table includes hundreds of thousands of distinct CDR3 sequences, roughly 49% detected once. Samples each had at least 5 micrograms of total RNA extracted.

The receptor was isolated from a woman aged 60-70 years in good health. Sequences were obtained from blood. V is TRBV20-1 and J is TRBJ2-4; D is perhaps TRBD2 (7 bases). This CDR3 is CSASRGAAKNIQYF. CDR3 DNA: TGCAGTGCTAGTCGGGGGGCGGCCAAAAACATTCAGTACTTC.